A selection of T cell receptor beta chains follows, all from one sample in a study of persistence of HIV-infected CD4 T cells. The assay was immunoSEQ multiplex PCR, and TCRdb's table has in-frame clones only and misses some. Among more than 35,000 clones listed, approximately 80% were seen once. Their cognate antigens are unknown. Material: CD4+ T cells sorted from PBMCs after approximately 18-hour stimulation, obtained from a patient who received antiretroviral therapy. These TCRs come from an adult man with HIV who was CMV-seropositive. The CDR3 runs from the conserved cysteine through the conserved F or W. Each record gives: CDR3 DNA, CDR3 protein, clone size, J gene, V gene, CDR3 length, D gene. The D gene is left open where the match is weak. A clone size is listed for some rows: how often the clone was seen (once, few, many), or a class if it is expanded.

DNA: TGTGCCAGCAGCTTAGTGGAGGGGGGGCGCAGGTCTGGAAACACCATATATTTT
CDR3: CASSLVEGGRRSGNTIYF
size: NA
J: TRBJ1-3
V: TRBV7-8
length: 18
D: NA

DNA: TGTGCCAGCAGCTTAAGTCGGGGGGCCACAGATACGCAGTATTTT
CDR3: CASSLSRGATDTQYF
size: NA
J: TRBJ2-3
V: TRBV5-4
length: 15
D: NA

DNA: TGTGCCAGTAGTATTTTTAGGGGGCGGACGAACACTGAAGCTTTCTTT
CDR3: CASSIFRGRTNTEAFF
size: NA
J: TRBJ1-1
V: TRBV19
length: 16
D: TRBD1

DNA: TGCAGCGTTACAGGGGGTGACAACTATGGCTACACCTTC
CDR3: CSVTGGDNYGYTF
size: NA
J: TRBJ1-2
V: TRBV29-1
length: 13
D: TRBD1

DNA: TGCGCCAGCAGCTCTGAACCGGCGGCGAACACCGGGGAGCTGTTTTTT
CDR3: CASSSEPAANTGELFF
size: few
J: TRBJ2-2
V: TRBV5-1
length: 16
D: NA

DNA: TGTGCCAGCAGTTACTCGATTAGAGGTGCCGGGGAGCTGTTTTTT
CDR3: CASSYSIRGAGELFF
size: NA
J: TRBJ2-2
V: TRBV6-2/TRBV6-3
length: 15
D: NA

DNA: TGCGCCAGCAGCTATACAGGGGATGGCTACACCTTC
CDR3: CASSYTGDGYTF
size: few
J: TRBJ1-2
V: TRBV5-1
length: 12
D: TRBD1

DNA: TGTGCCACCAGCAGACGTCTTTCTGGTAACGTCCTGACTTTC
CDR3: CATSRRLSGNVLTF
size: NA
J: TRBJ2-6
V: TRBV15
length: 14
D: NA

DNA: TGTGCCAGCTCTCTAGGCGGGGGGGCCCACGAGCAGTACTTC
CDR3: CASSLGGGAHEQYF
size: NA
J: TRBJ2-7
V: TRBV18
length: 14
D: TRBD2

DNA: TGTGCCAGCAGCGTAGATTCAGGGGGCACTGAAGCTTTCTTT
CDR3: CASSVDSGGTEAFF
size: NA
J: TRBJ1-1
V: TRBV9
length: 14
D: TRBD1

DNA: TGCAGTGCTAGTAACAGGGGCACCGGGGAGCTGTTTTTT
CDR3: CSASNRGTGELFF
size: once
J: TRBJ2-2
V: TRBV20-1
length: 13
D: TRBD1

DNA: TGCGCCAGCAGCCCCTCCCCCTCGCCTGTAAGGAATGAGCAGTTCTTC
CDR3: CASSPSPSPVRNEQFF
size: NA
J: TRBJ2-1
V: TRBV5-1
length: 16
D: NA

DNA: TGTGCCACCAGGGCGGGGGAGGATGGCTACACCTTC
CDR3: CATRAGEDGYTF
size: NA
J: TRBJ1-2
V: TRBV15
length: 12
D: NA

DNA: TGTGCCAGCAGTTCAACAGGGACCTCTGGGGCCAACGTCCTGACTTTC
CDR3: CASSSTGTSGANVLTF
size: few
J: TRBJ2-6
V: TRBV27
length: 16
D: NA

DNA: TGTGCCAGCAGCAGGGGTCTAGGACAGTACTTC
CDR3: CASSRGLGQYF
size: NA
J: TRBJ2-7
V: TRBV6-5
length: 11
D: NA

DNA: TGTGCCAGCAGTGAGTCCGGACAAGGGGAGACCCAGTACTTC
CDR3: CASSESGQGETQYF
size: once
J: TRBJ2-5
V: TRBV2
length: 14
D: NA

DNA: TGTGCCAGCAGCTTAAACCCCAATGGCTACACCTTC
CDR3: CASSLNPNGYTF
size: NA
J: TRBJ1-2
V: TRBV7-9
length: 12
D: NA

DNA: TGCGCCAGCAGTGAGCCAGCGGGGGGGCCGAGAATAGGTCCAGATACGCAGTATTTT
CDR3: CASSEPAGGPRIGPDTQYF
size: NA
J: TRBJ2-3
V: TRBV10-2
length: 19
D: TRBD2

DNA: TGTGCCAGCAGTGCCGGGACTAGCGGCTACGAGCAGTACTTC
CDR3: CASSAGTSGYEQYF
size: NA
J: TRBJ2-7
V: TRBV2
length: 14
D: TRBD2

DNA: TGCGCCAGCAGCTTGGACGGAGAGAATTCACCCCTCCACTTT
CDR3: CASSLDGENSPLHF
size: NA
J: TRBJ1-6
V: TRBV5-1
length: 14
D: NA

DNA: TGCGCCAGCAGCCGTGACCTGACAGGGACCAACGTCCTGACTTTC
CDR3: CASSRDLTGTNVLTF
size: NA
J: TRBJ2-6
V: TRBV5-1
length: 15
D: TRBD1

DNA: TGTGCCAGCAGACCTTACAGGGATAACACTGAAGCTTTCTTT
CDR3: CASRPYRDNTEAFF
size: NA
J: TRBJ1-1
V: TRBV6-5
length: 14
D: NA

DNA: TGTGCCTGGAGTGTTCTAACCAGAAATGGCTACACCTTC
CDR3: CAWSVLTRNGYTF
size: NA
J: TRBJ1-2
V: TRBV30
length: 13
D: NA

DNA: TGTGCCAGCAGCCTCGGGACAAAAGAGGCCCTCCACTTT
CDR3: CASSLGTKEALHF
size: NA
J: TRBJ1-6
V: TRBV7-9
length: 13
D: NA

DNA: TGTGCCAGTAACCACCGGGACTCAAAAGGGAGCAATCAGCCCCAGCATTTT
CDR3: CASNHRDSKGSNQPQHF
size: NA
J: TRBJ1-5
V: TRBV19
length: 17
D: NA

DNA: TGTGCCAGCGGGACCCGCTACGAGCAGTACTTC
CDR3: CASGTRYEQYF
size: NA
J: TRBJ2-7
V: TRBV3-1/TRBV3-2
length: 11
D: NA